This T cell receptor beta chain was retrieved from a study of T cells expressing NK-cell markers. As for the study in general: Repertoires of TCR beta were obtained from T cells sorted as CD3+CD56+NKG2C+, CD3+CD56+NKG2C- and CD3+CD56-NKG2C+.

Study-wide points: The contribution of dominant NKG2C+ clonotypes to CD8+ T cells in more than five donors was roughly 1.0-8%.

A word on this clonotype: Its antigen is currently unknown.

Template switching by 5'RACE with UMIs generated the TCR beta cDNA. Following a re-call of the 5' RACE reads, TCRdb has one entry per CDR3 protein and lacks DNA. The table gives about 180,000 distinct CDR3 sequences; the top ten clones make up roughly 20% of it. Per germline, CDR1 SQVTM and CDR2 ANQGSEA. The CDR3 sequence is 14 residues long. The chain recombines TRBV29-1 with TRBJ2-3; TCRdb lists TRBD2, though no DNA is available to test this call. The clonotype was recovered from a woman between 18 and 69 years old in good health. Material: blood T cells: a sorted CD56 or NKG2C T cell subset, CD4+ or CD8+ T cells, or bulk PBMC T cells (not recorded which). The CDR3 loop is CREPSSGVYDTQYF.